Listed below are T cell receptor beta chains from one sample, sequenced in a study of cytomegalovirus exposure and HLA in healthy donors. The protocol was immunoSEQ multiplex PCR, while the TCRdb copy is restricted to in-frame clones and leaves out a portion. This table has 120,000 or so clones, about 87% appearing once. Sequenced: PBMCs. The receptors stem from a young woman in good health and CMV-seronegative. CDR3s include the opening cysteine and the closing phenylalanine or tryptophan.

v_gene: TRBV4-1
j_gene: TRBJ1-2
CDR3aa: CASSPSGVGYTF

v_gene: TRBV27
j_gene: TRBJ1-2
CDR3aa: CASSLPGRGYTF

v_gene: TRBV7-8
j_gene: TRBJ1-2
CDR3aa: CASSRPILPTDYGYTF

v_gene: TRBV6-1
j_gene: TRBJ1-2
CDR3aa: CASSTRTGAYGYTF

v_gene: TRBV28
j_gene: TRBJ2-7
CDR3aa: CASRPTIGTSEYEQYF

v_gene: TRBV30
j_gene: TRBJ1-2
CDR3aa: CAWSEPDRVLYPYGYTF

v_gene: TRBV4-2
j_gene: TRBJ1-2
CDR3aa: CASSQESSDYGYTF

v_gene: TRBV6-1
j_gene: TRBJ1-1
CDR3aa: CASRLNTGAEAFF

v_gene: TRBV6-5
j_gene: TRBJ1-3
CDR3aa: CASSYSAAGARNTIYF

v_gene: TRBV21-1
j_gene: TRBJ1-2
CDR3aa: CASSKVWRSIGGYTF

v_gene: TRBV5-6
j_gene: TRBJ1-2
CDR3aa: CASSSGTGGAYGYTF

v_gene: TRBV29-1
j_gene: TRBJ2-5
CDR3aa: CSVQGSTGGETQYF

v_gene: TRBV4-1
j_gene: TRBJ2-7
CDR3aa: CASSLRAGVKEYEQYF

v_gene: TRBV2
j_gene: TRBJ2-7
CDR3aa: CASIGLASWGEQYF

v_gene: TRBV19
j_gene: TRBJ2-7
CDR3aa: CASSIGSRQGVSYEQYF

v_gene: TRBV7-2
j_gene: TRBJ2-7
CDR3aa: CASSQNLGQGTYEQYF

v_gene: TRBV7-8
j_gene: TRBJ2-7
CDR3aa: CASSLILRSYEQYF

v_gene: TRBV7-8
j_gene: TRBJ2-2
CDR3aa: CASRSPSLAATTRTGELFF

v_gene: TRBV7-2
j_gene: TRBJ2-1
CDR3aa: CASNPGEGYNEQFF

v_gene: TRBV27
j_gene: TRBJ1-5
CDR3aa: CASSLSHSGNQPQHF

v_gene: TRBV2
j_gene: TRBJ1-6
CDR3aa: CASRKLDSPLHF

v_gene: TRBV6-1
j_gene: TRBJ2-7
CDR3aa: CASNPQTGPYEQYF

v_gene: TRBV28
j_gene: TRBJ2-1
CDR3aa: CASSTRRAGEQFF

v_gene: TRBV9
j_gene: TRBJ2-6
CDR3aa: CASSGRDRGFVTGANVLTF

v_gene: TRBV28
j_gene: TRBJ1-4
CDR3aa: CASSLIRGSKLFF

v_gene: TRBV4-3
j_gene: TRBJ2-1
CDR3aa: CASGVGQYGGNEQFF

v_gene: TRBV13
j_gene: TRBJ1-3
CDR3aa: CASSLGGARGNTIYF

v_gene: TRBV4-1
j_gene: TRBJ1-2
CDR3aa: CASSPDWIRYGYTF

v_gene: TRBV28
j_gene: TRBJ1-1
CDR3aa: CASRGEGWYLNTEAFF

v_gene: TRBV7-9
j_gene: TRBJ1-2
CDR3aa: CASSFAGQGVNGYTF

v_gene: TRBV11-2
j_gene: TRBJ2-2
CDR3aa: CASSAGFATGELFF

v_gene: TRBV5-1
j_gene: TRBJ1-1
CDR3aa: CASRRSKNTEAFF

v_gene: TRBV11-2
j_gene: TRBJ1-2
CDR3aa: CASSNPWRDRGFNYGYTF

v_gene: TRBV28
j_gene: TRBJ2-7
CDR3aa: CASSLIGLTGEQYF

v_gene: TRBV12-5
j_gene: TRBJ1-2
CDR3aa: CASGLVIFRDREGYGYTF

v_gene: TRBV7-2
j_gene: TRBJ2-5
CDR3aa: CASSGSQGLAGGRETQYF

v_gene: TRBV6-6
j_gene: TRBJ2-5
CDR3aa: CAITGSGGWQETQYF

v_gene: TRBV5-1
j_gene: TRBJ2-7
CDR3aa: CASSLSGTQYEQYF

v_gene: TRBV12-2
j_gene: TRBJ2-7
CDR3aa: CASHILAARSYEQYF

v_gene: TRBV7-9
j_gene: TRBJ2-7
CDR3aa: CASSRQGAYEQYF

v_gene: TRBV9
j_gene: TRBJ2-3
CDR3aa: CASSEGGSRDTQYF

v_gene: TRBV6-4
j_gene: TRBJ2-3
CDR3aa: CASSPGRGATDTQYF

v_gene: TRBV4-2
j_gene: TRBJ2-2
CDR3aa: CASRRYSAGELFF

v_gene: TRBV5-1
j_gene: TRBJ2-3
CDR3aa: CASSLDGGSTDTQYF

v_gene: TRBV19
j_gene: TRBJ1-3
CDR3aa: CASSPFRDRDSSGNTIYF

v_gene: TRBV29-1
j_gene: TRBJ2-1
CDR3aa: CSVELAGSYNEQFF

v_gene: TRBV2
j_gene: TRBJ2-7
CDR3aa: CASSDGGRGSYEQYF

v_gene: TRBV6-5
j_gene: TRBJ2-1
CDR3aa: CASRMGLAAEQFF

v_gene: TRBV19
j_gene: TRBJ2-6
CDR3aa: CASSFGTLSSGANVLTF

v_gene: TRBV28
j_gene: TRBJ2-7
CDR3aa: CASSFIGQYEQYF

v_gene: TRBV5-1
j_gene: TRBJ2-1
CDR3aa: CASSLRAGGYNEQFF

v_gene: TRBV30
j_gene: TRBJ1-4
CDR3aa: CAWSGQKDNEKLFF